A single sample is the source of the 10 T cell receptor beta chains below, sequenced in a study of cytomegalovirus exposure and HLA in healthy donors. In the PCR, 60 Vbeta and 13 Jbeta primers were used. Libraries were prepared by immunoSEQ multiplex PCR; TCRdb keeps only in-frame clonotypes and omits some of them. The repertoire consists of approximately 160,000 clones, with around 68% occurring once and the leading ten covering approximately 1.5%. Sequenced input: PBMCs. These receptors all come from a man aged 45 to 65 in good health and CMV-seronegative.

The chain links TRBV5-4 to TRBJ2-4; D might be TRBD1 (8 bases). Deletions cut 2 bases from V and 3 bases from J, with 15 bases between. The germline V gene has CDR1 SGHNT and CDR2 YYREEE (reference sequence). CDR3 size: 16 residues. CDR3 in DNA: TGTGCCAGCAGCTTACTCAACAGGGGGGGCAAAAACATTCAGTACTTC. Amino acid sequence: CASSLLNRGGKNIQYF.

CDR3 residues: CASSLRQGYEQYF. DNA for the CDR3: TGTGCCAGCAGTTTACGACAGGGCTACGAGCAGTACTTC. This sequence joins TRBV28 and TRBJ2-7, with 7 bases aligning to TRBD1. The CDR3 length is 13 residues. CDR1 and CDR2 (germline): MDHEN, SYDVKM. J was trimmed by 3 bases and V by 2 bases; bases with no gene match: 1.

The chain recombines TRBV18 with TRBJ1-1; D possibly corresponds to TRBD1 (5 bases). Germline CDR1 and CDR2: KGHSH and LQKENI. This CDR3 contains 16 residues. V dropped 2 bases and J dropped 6 bases, with 19 bases sitting between them. CDR3 region: CASSPGQGTIPAEAFF. In DNA, the CDR3 is TGTGCCAGCTCACCAGGTCAGGGCACGATCCCCGCTGAAGCTTTCTTT.

The rearrangement joins TRBV5-1 to TRBJ2-1; no definite D call. This CDR3 spans 14 amino acids. Trimming pared 0 bases from V and 1 base from J, leaving 5 bases between. CDR1 is SGHRS and CDR2 is YFSETQ in the germline V gene. Here the CDR3 reads CASSLDSSYNEQFF. In DNA form, the CDR3 reads TGCGCCAGCAGCTTGGACAGTTCCTACAATGAGCAGTTCTTC.

The chain is built from TRBV5-1 and TRBJ1-1, with TRBD1 matching over 10 bases. CDR3 length: 18 amino acids. V gave up 4 bases and J gave up 4 bases; unmatched junction bases: 16. CDR1 and CDR2 (germline): SGHRS, YFSETQ. CDR3 residues: CASSRGIFDRGRATEAFF. The CDR3, as DNA: TGCGCCAGCAGCCGAGGGATATTCGACAGGGGGCGGGCCACTGAAGCTTTCTTT.

This clone has more than one count but fewer than ten. The J gene is TRBJ1-5, the V gene TRBV7-8; possible D gene TRBD1, 5 bases. Germline V gives CDR1 SGHVS, CDR2 FQNEAQ. Between the trimmed V and J ends, which lost 4 bases and 4 bases, there was a span of 14 bases. There are 15 residues in the CDR3. The CDR3: CASSSGGGFNQPQHF. CDR3 DNA: TGTGCCAGCAGCTCCGGCGGGGGGTTTAATCAGCCCCAGCATTTT.

The chain joins TRBV5-6 to TRBJ1-1; D is unclear. Between the trimmed V and J ends, which lost 5 bases and 6 bases, there was a span of 8 bases. CDR1 SGHDT and CDR2 YYEEEE come from the germline V gene. The CDR3 is 11 residues long. CDR3 region: CASSVGPEAFF. DNA of the CDR3: TGTGCCAGCAGTGTTGGCCCTGAAGCTTTCTTT.

The rearrangement links TRBV7-6 to TRBJ2-2, with D perhaps TRBD1 (6 bases). V was trimmed by 6 bases and J by 6 bases, leaving 29 bases between them. The CDR3 is 19 amino acids. The V gene's germline CDR1 is SGHVS and CDR2 FNYEAQ. Here the CDR3 DNA reads TGTGCCAGCAGGTTGTCCCGGGACACGTCCCGGCCTAGTTCCGGGGAGCTGTTTTTT. As protein: CASRLSRDTSRPSSGELFF.

The chain is built from TRBV11-2 and TRBJ1-1; TRBD1 might be the D (5 bases). The CDR3 is 12 amino acids. Looked up from germline, CDR1 is SGHAT and CDR2 is FQNNGV. The V end was cut by 3 bases, the J end by 5 bases, with 7 bases between. CDR3 bases: TGTGCCAGCAGCTTGAAGGGGACTGAAGCTTTCTTT. It encodes CASSLKGTEAFF. Together with reference TRBV11-2 and TRBJ1-1, the CDR3 gives the full variable domain: EAGVAQSPRYKIIEKRQSVAFWCNPISGHATLYWYQQILGQGPKLLIQFQNNGVVDDSQLPKDRFSAERLKGVDSTLKIQPAKLEDSAVYLCASSLKGTEAFFGQGTRLTVV.

This clone came up a few times. The J gene is TRBJ1-2, the V gene TRBV6-4; D not resolved. V was cut by 2 bases and J by 6 bases, with 4 bases left in between. Germline V gene data show CDR1 as MRHNA and CDR2 as SNTAGT. The CDR3 contains 11 residues. The CDR3 coding sequence is TGTGCCAGCAGTGACCCTCATGGCTACACCTTC. The encoded protein is CASSDPHGYTF.